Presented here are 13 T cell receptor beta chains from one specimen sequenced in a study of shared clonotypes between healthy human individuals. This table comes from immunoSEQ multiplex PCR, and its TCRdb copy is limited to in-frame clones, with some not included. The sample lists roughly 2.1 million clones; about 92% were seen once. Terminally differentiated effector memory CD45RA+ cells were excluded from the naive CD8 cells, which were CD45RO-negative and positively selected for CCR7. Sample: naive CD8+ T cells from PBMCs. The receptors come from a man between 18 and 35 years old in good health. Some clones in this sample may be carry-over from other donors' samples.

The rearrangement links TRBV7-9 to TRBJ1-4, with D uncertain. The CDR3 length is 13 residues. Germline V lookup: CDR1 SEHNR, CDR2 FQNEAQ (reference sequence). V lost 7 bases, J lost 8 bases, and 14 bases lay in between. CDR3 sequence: CASTPRVNEKLFF. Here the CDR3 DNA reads TGTGCCAGCACCCCTCGGGTGAACGAAAAACTGTTTTTT.

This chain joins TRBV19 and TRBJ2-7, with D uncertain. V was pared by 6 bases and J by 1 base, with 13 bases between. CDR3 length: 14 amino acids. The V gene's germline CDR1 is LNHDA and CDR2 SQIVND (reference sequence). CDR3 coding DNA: TGTGCCAGTAGCCCAAGTAGGTGGTCCTACGAGCAGTACTTC. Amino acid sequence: CASSPSRWSYEQYF.

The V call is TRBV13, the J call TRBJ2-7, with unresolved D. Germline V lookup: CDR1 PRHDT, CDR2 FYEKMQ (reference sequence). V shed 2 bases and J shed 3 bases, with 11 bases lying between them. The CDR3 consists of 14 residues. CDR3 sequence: CASSLNPGRYEQYF. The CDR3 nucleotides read TGTGCCAGCAGCTTAAACCCAGGACGCTACGAGCAGTACTTC.

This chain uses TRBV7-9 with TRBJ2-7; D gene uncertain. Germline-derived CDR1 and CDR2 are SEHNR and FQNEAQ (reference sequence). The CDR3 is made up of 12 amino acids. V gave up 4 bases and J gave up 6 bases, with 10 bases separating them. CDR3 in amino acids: CASSSLVSEQYF. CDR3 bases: TGTGCCAGCAGCTCCCTCGTCAGCGAGCAGTACTTC.

The CDR3 nucleotides are TGTGCCAGTAGTATAGACCTCGAGGCTGGCGAGCAGTACTTC. This translates into CASSIDLEAGEQYF. This chain uses TRBV19 with TRBJ2-7; no firm D call. Trimming shortened V by 0 bases and J by 6 bases, and 12 bases separated the two germline ends. This CDR3 has 14 residues. The germline V gene has CDR1 LNHDA and CDR2 SQIVND (reference sequence).

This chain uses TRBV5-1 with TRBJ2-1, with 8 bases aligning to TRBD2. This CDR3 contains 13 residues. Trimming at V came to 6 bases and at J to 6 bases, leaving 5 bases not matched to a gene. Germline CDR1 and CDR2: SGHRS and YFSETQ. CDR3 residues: CASNVAGPNEQFF. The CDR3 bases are TGCGCCAGCAACGTAGCGGGACCCAATGAGCAGTTCTTC.

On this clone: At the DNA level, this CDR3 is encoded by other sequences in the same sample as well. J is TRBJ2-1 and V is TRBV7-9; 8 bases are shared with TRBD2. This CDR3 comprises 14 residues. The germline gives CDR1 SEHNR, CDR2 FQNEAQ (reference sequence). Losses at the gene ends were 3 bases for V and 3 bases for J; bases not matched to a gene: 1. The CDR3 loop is CASSFTSGYNEQFF. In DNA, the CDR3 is TGTGCCAGCAGCTTCACTAGCGGCTACAATGAGCAGTTCTTC.

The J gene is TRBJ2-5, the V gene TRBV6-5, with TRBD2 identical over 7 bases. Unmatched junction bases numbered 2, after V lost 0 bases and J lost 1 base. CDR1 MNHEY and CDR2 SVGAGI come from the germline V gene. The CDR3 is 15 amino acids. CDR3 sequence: CASSYSGTTQETQYF. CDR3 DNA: TGTGCCAGCAGTTACTCCGGGACTACCCAAGAGACCCAGTACTTC.

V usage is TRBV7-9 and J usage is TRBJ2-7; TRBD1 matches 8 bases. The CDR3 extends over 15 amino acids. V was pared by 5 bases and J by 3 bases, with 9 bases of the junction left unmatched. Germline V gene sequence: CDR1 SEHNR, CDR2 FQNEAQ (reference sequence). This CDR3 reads CASSPQGAHFYEQYF. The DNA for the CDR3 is TGTGCCAGCAGCCCCCAGGGGGCTCACTTCTACGAGCAGTACTTC. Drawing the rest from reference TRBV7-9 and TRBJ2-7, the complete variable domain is DTGVSQNPRHKITKRGQNVTFRCDPISEHNRLYWYRQTLGQGPEFLTYFQNEAQLEKSRLLSDRFSAERPKGSFSTLEIQRTEQGDSAMYLCASSPQGAHFYEQYFGPGTRLTVT.

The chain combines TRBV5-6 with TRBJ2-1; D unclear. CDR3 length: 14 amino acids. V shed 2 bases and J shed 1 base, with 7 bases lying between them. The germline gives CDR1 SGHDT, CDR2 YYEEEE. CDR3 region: CASSFGQSYNEQFF. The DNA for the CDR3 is TGTGCCAGCAGCTTTGGTCAGTCCTACAATGAGCAGTTCTTC.

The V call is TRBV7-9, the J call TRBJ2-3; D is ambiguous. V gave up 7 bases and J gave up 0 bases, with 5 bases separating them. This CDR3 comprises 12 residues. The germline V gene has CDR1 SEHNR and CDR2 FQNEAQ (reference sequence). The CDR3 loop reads CASKPSTDTQYF. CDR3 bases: TGTGCCAGCAAGCCTAGCACAGATACGCAGTATTTT.

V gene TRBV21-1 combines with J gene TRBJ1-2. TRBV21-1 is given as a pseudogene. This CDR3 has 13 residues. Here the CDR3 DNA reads TGTGCCAGCAGCAACTTCCTGAATGGGGGCTACACCTTC. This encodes CASSNFLNGGYTF.

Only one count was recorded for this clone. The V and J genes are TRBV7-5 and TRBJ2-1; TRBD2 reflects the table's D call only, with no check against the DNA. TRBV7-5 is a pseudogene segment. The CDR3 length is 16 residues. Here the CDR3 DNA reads TGTGCCAGAAGCTTACGCACTAGCGGGAGGTCCAATGAGCAGTTCTTC. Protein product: CARSLRTSGRSNEQFF.